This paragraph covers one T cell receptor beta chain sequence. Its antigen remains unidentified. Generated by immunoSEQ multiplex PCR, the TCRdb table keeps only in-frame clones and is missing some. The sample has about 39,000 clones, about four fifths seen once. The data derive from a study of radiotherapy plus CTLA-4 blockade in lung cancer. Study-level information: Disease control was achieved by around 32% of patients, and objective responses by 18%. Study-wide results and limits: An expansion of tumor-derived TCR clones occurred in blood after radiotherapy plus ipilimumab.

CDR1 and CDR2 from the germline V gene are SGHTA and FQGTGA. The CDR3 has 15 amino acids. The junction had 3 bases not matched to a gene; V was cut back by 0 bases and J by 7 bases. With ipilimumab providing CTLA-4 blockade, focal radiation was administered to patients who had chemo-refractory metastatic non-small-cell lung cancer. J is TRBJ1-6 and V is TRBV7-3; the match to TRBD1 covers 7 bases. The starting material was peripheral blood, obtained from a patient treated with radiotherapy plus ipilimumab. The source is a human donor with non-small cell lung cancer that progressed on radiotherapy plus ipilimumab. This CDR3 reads CASSLTRDSNSPLHF. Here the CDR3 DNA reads TGTGCCAGCAGCTTAACGCGGGACAGCAATTCACCCCTCCACTTT.